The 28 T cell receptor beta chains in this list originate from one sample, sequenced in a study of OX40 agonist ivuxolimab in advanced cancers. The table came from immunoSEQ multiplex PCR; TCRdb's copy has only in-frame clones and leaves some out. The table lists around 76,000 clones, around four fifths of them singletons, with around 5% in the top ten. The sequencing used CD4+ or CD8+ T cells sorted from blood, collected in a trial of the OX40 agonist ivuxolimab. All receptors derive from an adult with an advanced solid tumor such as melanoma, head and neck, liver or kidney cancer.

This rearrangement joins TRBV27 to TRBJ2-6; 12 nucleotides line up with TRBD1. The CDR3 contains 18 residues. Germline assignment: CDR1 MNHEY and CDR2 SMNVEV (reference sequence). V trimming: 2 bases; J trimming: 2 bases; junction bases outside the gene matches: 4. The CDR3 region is CASSLGDRGRAGANVLTF. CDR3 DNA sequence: TGTGCCAGCAGTTTAGGGGACAGGGGGCGGGCTGGGGCCAACGTCCTGACTTTC.

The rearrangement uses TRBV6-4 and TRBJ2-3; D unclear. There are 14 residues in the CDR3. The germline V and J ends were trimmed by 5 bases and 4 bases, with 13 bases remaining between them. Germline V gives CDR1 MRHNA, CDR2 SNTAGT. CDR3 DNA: TGTGCCAGCAGTCCGACCCAGGCTTCAGATACGCAGTATTTT. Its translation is CASSPTQASDTQYF.

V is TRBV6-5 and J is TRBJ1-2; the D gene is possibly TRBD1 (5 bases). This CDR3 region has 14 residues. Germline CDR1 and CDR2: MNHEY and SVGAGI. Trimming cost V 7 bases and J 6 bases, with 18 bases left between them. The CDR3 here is CASTPDKRGNGYTF. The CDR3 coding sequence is TGTGCCAGCACCCCGGACAAAAGGGGAAATGGCTACACCTTC.

CDR3 bases: TGCGCCAGCGAGAGGGGGCCCCAGGCAAATGAGCAGTTCTTC. Amino acid sequence: CASERGPQANEQFF. The chain uses TRBV5-1 and TRBJ2-1; 7 bases agree with TRBD1. Trimming cost V 7 bases and J 7 bases; bases outside gene matches: 11. This CDR3 is built from 14 residues. CDR1 is SGHRS and CDR2 is YFSETQ in the germline V gene.

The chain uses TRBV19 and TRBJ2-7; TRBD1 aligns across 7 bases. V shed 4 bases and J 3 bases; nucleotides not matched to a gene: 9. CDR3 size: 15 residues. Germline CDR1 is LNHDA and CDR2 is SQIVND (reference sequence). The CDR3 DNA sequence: TGTGCCAGTAGTACCCTGGGTCAGGGGGTCTACGAGCAGTACTTC. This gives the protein CASSTLGQGVYEQYF.

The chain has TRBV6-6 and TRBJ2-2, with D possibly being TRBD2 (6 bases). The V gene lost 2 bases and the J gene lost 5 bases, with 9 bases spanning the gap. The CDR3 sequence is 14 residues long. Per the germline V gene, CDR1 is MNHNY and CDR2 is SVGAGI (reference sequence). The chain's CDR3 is CASSYAGGTGELFF. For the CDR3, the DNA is TGTGCCAGCAGTTACGCCGGGGGAACCGGGGAGCTGTTTTTT.

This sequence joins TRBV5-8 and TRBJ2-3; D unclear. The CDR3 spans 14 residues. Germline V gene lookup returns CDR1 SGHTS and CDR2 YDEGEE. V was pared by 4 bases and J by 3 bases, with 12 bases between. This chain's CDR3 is CASSPRIGTDTQYF. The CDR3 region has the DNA TGTGCCAGCAGCCCTCGGATCGGGACAGATACGCAGTATTTT.

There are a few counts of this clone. This CDR3 reads CASSHDQGGNEKLFF. In DNA, the CDR3 is TGTGCCAGCAGCCACGACCAGGGCGGTAATGAAAAACTGTTTTTT. The rearrangement links TRBV6-6 to TRBJ1-4; D is perhaps TRBD1 (5 bases). Trimming pared 6 bases from V and 4 bases from J, leaving 15 bases between. Germline V gives CDR1 MNHNY, CDR2 SVGAGI (reference sequence). The CDR3 is 15 amino acids.

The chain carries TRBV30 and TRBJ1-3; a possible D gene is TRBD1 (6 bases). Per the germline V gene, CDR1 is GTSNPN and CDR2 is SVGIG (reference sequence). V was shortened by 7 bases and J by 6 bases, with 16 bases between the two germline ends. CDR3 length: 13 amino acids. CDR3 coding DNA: TGTGCCTTTACAGACAGGCGGACAAACACCATATATTTT. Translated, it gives CAFTDRRTNTIYF.

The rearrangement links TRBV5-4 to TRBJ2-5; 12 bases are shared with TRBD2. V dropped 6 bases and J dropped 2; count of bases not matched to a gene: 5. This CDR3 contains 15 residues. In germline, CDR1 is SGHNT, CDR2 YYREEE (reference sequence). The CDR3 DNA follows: TGTGCCAGCACTAGCGGGGGGGGAATACAAGAGACCCAGTACTTC. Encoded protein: CASTSGGGIQETQYF.

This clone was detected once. CDR3 protein: CASSLHPGGFGYGYTF. CDR3 in DNA: TGTGCCAGCAGCTTGCATCCAGGGGGTTTCGGCTATGGCTACACCTTC. The chain uses TRBV5-6 and TRBJ1-2; the match to TRBD1 covers 7 bases. The germline CDR1 and CDR2 sequences are SGHDT and YYEEEE. Trimming removed 1 base from V and 4 bases from J; junction bases left unmatched: 10. The CDR3 spans 16 residues.

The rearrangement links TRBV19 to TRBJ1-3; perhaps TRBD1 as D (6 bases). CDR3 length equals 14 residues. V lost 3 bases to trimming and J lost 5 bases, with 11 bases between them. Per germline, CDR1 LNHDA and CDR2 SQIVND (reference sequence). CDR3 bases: TGTGCCAGTAGTATTTCGGGGGACAGAAACACCATATATTTT. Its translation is CASSISGDRNTIYF.

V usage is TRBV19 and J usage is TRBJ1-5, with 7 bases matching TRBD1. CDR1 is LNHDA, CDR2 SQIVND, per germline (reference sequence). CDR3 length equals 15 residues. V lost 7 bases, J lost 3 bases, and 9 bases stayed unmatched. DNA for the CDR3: TGTGCCAGTACCAACCAGGGGGAATACAATCAGCCCCAGCATTTT. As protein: CASTNQGEYNQPQHF.

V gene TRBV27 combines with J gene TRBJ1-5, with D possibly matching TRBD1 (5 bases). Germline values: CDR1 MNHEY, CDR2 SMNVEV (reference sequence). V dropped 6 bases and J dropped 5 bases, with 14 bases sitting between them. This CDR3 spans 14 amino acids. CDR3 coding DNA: TGTGCCAGCAGGGGGGGGAGGGAGTATCAGCCCCAGCATTTT. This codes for CASRGGREYQPQHF.

The CDR3 DNA follows: TGTGCCAGCAGCTTAAAATTCGGGGGTATATACAATGAGCAGTTCTTC. Translating it yields CASSLKFGGIYNEQFF. J is TRBJ2-1 and V is TRBV7-9; weak D call: TRBD2 (6 bases). Trimming cost V 2 bases and J 4 bases, with 15 bases left between them. Germline V gene data show CDR1 as SEHNR and CDR2 as FQNEAQ (reference sequence). This CDR3 is 16 amino acids long.

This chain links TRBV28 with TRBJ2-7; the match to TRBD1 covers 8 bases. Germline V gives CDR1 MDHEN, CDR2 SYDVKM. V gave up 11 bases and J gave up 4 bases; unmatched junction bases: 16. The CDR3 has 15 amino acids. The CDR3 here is CAVLRLTGAQYEQYF. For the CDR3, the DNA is TGTGCCGTACTCAGGCTGACAGGGGCCCAATACGAGCAGTACTTC.

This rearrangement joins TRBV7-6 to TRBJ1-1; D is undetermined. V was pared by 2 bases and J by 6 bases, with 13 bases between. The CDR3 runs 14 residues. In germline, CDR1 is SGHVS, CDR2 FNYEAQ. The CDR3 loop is CASSLFGRGAEAFF. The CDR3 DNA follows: TGTGCCAGCAGCTTATTCGGCCGAGGAGCTGAAGCTTTCTTT.

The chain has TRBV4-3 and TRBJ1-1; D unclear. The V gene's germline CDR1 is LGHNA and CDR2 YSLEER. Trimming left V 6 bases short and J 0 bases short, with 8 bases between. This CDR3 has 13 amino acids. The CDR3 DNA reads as TGCGCCAGCAGTCATGGAATGAACACTGAAGCTTTCTTT. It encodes CASSHGMNTEAFF.

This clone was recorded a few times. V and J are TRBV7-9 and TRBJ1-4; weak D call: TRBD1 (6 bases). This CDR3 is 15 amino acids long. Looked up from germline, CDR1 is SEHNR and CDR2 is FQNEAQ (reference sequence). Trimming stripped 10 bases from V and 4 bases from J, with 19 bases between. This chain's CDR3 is CAIPPGGGDNEKLFF. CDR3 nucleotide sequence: TGTGCCATTCCACCGGGAGGGGGGGATAATGAAAAACTGTTTTTT.

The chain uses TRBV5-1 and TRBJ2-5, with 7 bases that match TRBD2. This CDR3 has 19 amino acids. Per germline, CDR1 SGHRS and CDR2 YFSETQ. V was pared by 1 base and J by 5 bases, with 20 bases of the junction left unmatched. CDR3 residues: CASSLSTRGTIQNVETQYF. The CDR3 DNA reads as TGCGCCAGCAGCTTGTCGACAAGAGGGACTATCCAGAACGTTGAGACCCAGTACTTC.

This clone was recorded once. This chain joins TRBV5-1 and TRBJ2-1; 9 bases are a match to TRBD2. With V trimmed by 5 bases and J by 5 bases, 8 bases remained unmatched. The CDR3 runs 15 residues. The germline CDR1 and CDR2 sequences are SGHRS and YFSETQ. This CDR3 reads CASRASGTRHNEQFF. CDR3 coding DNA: TGCGCCAGCAGGGCTAGCGGGACCCGGCACAATGAGCAGTTCTTC.

CDR3 nucleotides: TGTGCCAGCAGCTTGTCTAGCGGGAGGCATGAGCAGTTCTTC. This codes for CASSLSSGRHEQFF. The chain couples TRBV7-2 to TRBJ2-1; 11 bases are a match to TRBD2. The CDR3 runs 14 residues. V shed 3 bases, J shed 8 bases, and the junction held 3 bases outside the gene matches. Germline CDR1 is SGHTA and CDR2 is FQGNSA.

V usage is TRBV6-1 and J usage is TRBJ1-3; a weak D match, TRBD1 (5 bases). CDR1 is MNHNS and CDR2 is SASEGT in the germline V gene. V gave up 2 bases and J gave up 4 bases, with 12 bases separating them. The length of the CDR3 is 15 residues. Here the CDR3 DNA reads TGTGCCAGCAGTGAACGGGACGGCGGGGGAAACACCATATATTTT. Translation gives CASSERDGGGNTIYF.

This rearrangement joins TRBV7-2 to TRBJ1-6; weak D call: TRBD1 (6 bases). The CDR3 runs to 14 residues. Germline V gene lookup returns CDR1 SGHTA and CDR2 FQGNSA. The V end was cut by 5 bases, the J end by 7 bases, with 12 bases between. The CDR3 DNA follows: TGTGCCAGCAGCCGTGGGACACCCAATTCACCCCTCCACTTT. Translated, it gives CASSRGTPNSPLHF.

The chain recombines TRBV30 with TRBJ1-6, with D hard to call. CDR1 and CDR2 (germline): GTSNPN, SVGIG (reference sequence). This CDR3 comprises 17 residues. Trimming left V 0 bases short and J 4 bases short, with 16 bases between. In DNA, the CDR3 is TGTGCCTGGAGTGTCGGTCTCGGCACAGTGTATAATTCACCCCTCCACTTT. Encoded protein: CAWSVGLGTVYNSPLHF. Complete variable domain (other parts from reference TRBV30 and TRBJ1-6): SQTIHQWPATLVQPVGSPLSLECTVEGTSNPNLYWYRQAAGRGLQLLFYSVGIGQISSEVPQNLSASRPQDRQFILSSKKLLLSDSGFYLCAWSVGLGTVYNSPLHFGNGTRLTVT.

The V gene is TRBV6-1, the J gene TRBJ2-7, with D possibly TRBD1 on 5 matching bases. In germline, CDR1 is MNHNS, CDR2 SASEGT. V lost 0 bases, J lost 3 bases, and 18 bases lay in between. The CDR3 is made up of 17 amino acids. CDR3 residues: CASSEAGPTAHYYEQYF. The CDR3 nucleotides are TGTGCCAGCAGTGAAGCGGGGCCGACGGCGCACTACTACGAGCAGTACTTC.

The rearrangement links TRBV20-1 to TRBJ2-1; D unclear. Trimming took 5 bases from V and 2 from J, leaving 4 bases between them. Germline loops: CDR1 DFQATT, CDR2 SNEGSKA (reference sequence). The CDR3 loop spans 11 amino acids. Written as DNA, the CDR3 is TGCAGTGCTGGGCCCTACAATGAGCAGTTCTTC. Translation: CSAGPYNEQFF.

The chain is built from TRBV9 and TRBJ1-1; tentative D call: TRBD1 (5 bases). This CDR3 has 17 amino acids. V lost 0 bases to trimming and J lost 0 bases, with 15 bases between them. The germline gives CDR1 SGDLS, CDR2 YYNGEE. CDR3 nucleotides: TGTGCCAGCAGCGTAGACCCCCTAGGGGCTATGAACACTGAAGCTTTCTTT. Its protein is CASSVDPLGAMNTEAFF.